Listed below are T cell receptor beta chains from one sample, sequenced in a study of blood T cell repertoires in COVID-19. Profiling relied on immunoSEQ multiplex PCR, and the TCRdb table lists in-frame clones only, not all of them. The data hold tens of thousands of clones, with 80% to 90% observed a single time. The sequenced sample consisted of peripheral blood. The receptors derive from a human donor in a cohort sampled during active COVID-19. CDR3s include the opening cysteine and the closing phenylalanine or tryptophan. The D gene is left open where the match is weak. Expanded clones get a size class; other rows say once, few or many, or leave the size out.

>TRBV5-1|few|TRBJ2-3|TRBD1
TGCGCCAGCAGCCTCTACGTCCCGGGACAGGGGGATACGCAGTATTTT
CASSLYVPGQGDTQYF
>TRBV11-2|NA|TRBJ2-5|TRBD2
TGTGCCAGCAGCCCCGGACTAGCGCAGGAGACCCAGTACTTC
CASSPGLAQETQYF
>TRBV11-3|NA|TRBJ2-1|NA
TGTGCCAGCAGCTTAGGTCCTCCGGGCTACAATGAGCAGTTCTTC
CASSLGPPGYNEQFF
>TRBV28|NA|TRBJ1-5|NA
TGTGCCAGCAACCCGAGCACAGGGTATCAGCCCCAGCATTTT
CASNPSTGYQPQHF
>TRBV9|NA|TRBJ2-3|NA
TGTGCCAGCAGCCCCCGTACTGGAGGCACAGATACGCAGTATTTT
CASSPRTGGTDTQYF
>TRBV18|few|TRBJ1-6|NA
TGTGCCAGCTCACCGGCAGGGATGAATTCACCCCTCCACTTT
CASSPAGMNSPLHF
>TRBV6-4|NA|TRBJ2-7|NA
TGTGCCATCGAGCCTTTGGGCGTCTACGAGCAGTACTTC
CAIEPLGVYEQYF
>TRBV18|NA|TRBJ1-1|NA
TGTGCCAGCTCACCGCCGGGAGCCGGGGGCACTGAAGCTTTCTTT
CASSPPGAGGTEAFF
>TRBV5-4|NA|TRBJ2-5|NA
TGTGCCAGCAGCTTGTCTCAGGTATCAATTGAGACCCAGTACTTC
CASSLSQVSIETQYF
>TRBV5-1|NA|TRBJ2-5|TRBD1
TGCGCCAGCAGCCCTACAGGGGGGTTGGAAGAGACCCAGTACTTC
CASSPTGGLEETQYF
>TRBV29-1|NA|TRBJ2-7|NA
TGCAGCGTCCTCAGACTAGGTGCAGCCCCCCGTGTCTACGAGCAGTACTTC
CSVLRLGAAPRVYEQYF
>TRBV30|NA|TRBJ1-1|TRBD1
TGTGCCGTTGAGGGTCAGGGACAGAAGAACACTGAAGCTTTCTTT
CAVEGQGQKNTEAFF
>TRBV5-5|NA|TRBJ2-3|TRBD2
TGTGCCACCCTAGCGGAAATCGCAGATACGCAGTATTTT
CATLAEIADTQYF
>TRBV18|NA|TRBJ2-5|NA
TGTGCCGGCACCGACAAGCAAGAGACCCAGTACTTC
CAGTDKQETQYF
>TRBV20-1|NA|TRBJ2-2|TRBD2
TGCAGTGCTAGTGGGACTAGCGGGAGAGGTCACACCGGGGAGCTGTTTTTT
CSASGTSGRGHTGELFF
>TRBV28|NA|TRBJ2-5|NA
TGTGCCAGCAGAAATACAGGGCCTCAAGAGACCCAGTACTTC
CASRNTGPQETQYF
>TRBV7-9|NA|TRBJ1-4|NA
TGTGCCAGCAGCCGGGGAACTGCTAATGAAAAACTGTTTTTT
CASSRGTANEKLFF
>TRBV19|NA|TRBJ2-5|TRBD2
TGTGCCAGTAGTCTCCCGGGGGCGGCGGGAGGGGAGACCCAGTACTTC
CASSLPGAAGGETQYF
>TRBV4-1|NA|TRBJ2-1|NA
TGCGCCAGCAGCCTGATTAGAGGAGGGGACAATGAGCAGTTCTTC
CASSLIRGGDNEQFF
>TRBV19|NA|TRBJ1-2|TRBD1
TGTGCCAGTAGTAAGGAGGGACAGGGGAACTATGGCTACACCTTC
CASSKEGQGNYGYTF
>TRBV10-3|few|TRBJ2-7|NA
TGTGCCACCTTCGAGGGCAGCTCCTACGAGCAGTACTTC
CATFEGSSYEQYF
>TRBV6-1|NA|TRBJ2-3|TRBD2
TGTGCCAGCAGTGACTTCCCCCCTAGCGGGAGCACAGATACGCAGTATTTT
CASSDFPPSGSTDTQYF
>TRBV28|NA|TRBJ2-1|TRBD2
TGTGCCAGCAGTTTATGGGGGACTAGGCCTAACAATGAGCAGTTCTTC
CASSLWGTRPNNEQFF
>TRBV19|NA|TRBJ1-1|TRBD1
TGTGCCAGTAGCTACTTACAGGGGGGGAACACTGAAGCTTTCTTT
CASSYLQGGNTEAFF
>TRBV19|NA|TRBJ2-5|NA
TGTGCCAGTAGTATACATTCCGGGGGTCAAGAGACCCAGTACTTC
CASSIHSGGQETQYF
>TRBV25-1|once|TRBJ1-6|NA
TGTGCCAGCAGTGAGAGAGATCGGGGTGATTCACCCCTCCACTTT
CASSERDRGDSPLHF
>TRBV2|NA|TRBJ2-3|TRBD1
TGTGCCAGCATGGGGACAGAGACTTACAACTACACAGATACGCAGTATTTT
CASMGTETYNYTDTQYF
>TRBV24-1|NA|TRBJ2-7|TRBD1
TGTGCCACCTCCCCGTCCGGGACAGGGGCCCCGGAGCAGTACTTC
CATSPSGTGAPEQYF
>TRBV10-3|NA|TRBJ2-1|NA
TGTGCCATCAGTGAGAAGCCCAGGGCAGCCTGGTCCTACAATGAGCAGTTCTTC
CAISEKPRAAWSYNEQFF
>TRBV10-3|NA|TRBJ1-1|NA
TGTGCCATCAGCGGGAGTCGGGCTGAAGCTTTCTTT
CAISGSRAEAFF
>TRBV9|NA|TRBJ2-3|TRBD1
TGTGCCAGCAGCGTAGCATCACAGGGGGCTGGAGTAGATACGCAGTATTTT
CASSVASQGAGVDTQYF
>TRBV7-9|NA|TRBJ2-7|NA
TGTGCCAGCAGCTTCCCCGACAGGAACGAGCAGTACTTC
CASSFPDRNEQYF
>TRBV5-1|NA|TRBJ2-1|TRBD1
TGCGCCAGCAGCTTGGCAGGACAGGGGGCGAATGAGCAGTTCTTC
CASSLAGQGANEQFF
>TRBV11-2|NA|TRBJ2-5|TRBD2
TGTGCCAGCAGCAGGATAGCGGGAGTATGGCAAGAGACCCAGTACTTC
CASSRIAGVWQETQYF
>TRBV4-1|once|TRBJ2-3|TRBD2
TGCGCCAGCAGCGGGATAGGACTAGCGGGAGTGGATACGCAGTATTTT
CASSGIGLAGVDTQYF